Presented here are 24 T cell receptor beta chains from one specimen sequenced in a study of early T cells in non-severe SARS-CoV-2 infection. TCRdb independently ran MiXCR on the 5' RACE reads; one entry per CDR3 protein. The table shows some 57,000 distinct CDR3 sequences, with under 11% occurring only once. Sequencing used whole blood. The origin of the receptors is an adult who was a healthcare worker with PCR-confirmed SARS-CoV-2 infection or an uninfected control (not recorded which).

CDR3 region: CAWSSGQGRNQPQHF. The CDR3 DNA sequence: TGTGCCTGGAGTTCCGGACAGGGTCGCAATCAGCCCCAGCATTTT. This chain joins TRBV30 and TRBJ1-5, with 8 bases that match TRBD1. The CDR3 has 15 amino acids. Trimming removed 2 bases from V and 2 bases from J; junction bases left unmatched: 5. Per the germline V gene, CDR1 is GTSNPN and CDR2 is SVGIG (reference sequence).

This clonotype appeared a few times. The rearrangement joins TRBV4-3 to TRBJ2-1; the D gene is possibly TRBD2 (6 bases). This CDR3 contains 16 residues. V lost 0 bases, J lost 3 bases, and 12 bases lay in between. Germline CDR1 is LGHNA and CDR2 is YSLEER. Here the CDR3 reads CASSQEWDWNYNEQFF. The CDR3 DNA is TGCGCCAGCAGCCAAGAGTGGGACTGGAACTACAATGAGCAGTTCTTC.

This chain links TRBV12-5 with TRBJ2-7; 13 bases are a match to TRBD2. V was clipped by 0 bases and J by 3 bases; unmatched bases: 8. This CDR3 has 18 residues. The germline gives CDR1 LGHNT, CDR2 FRNRAP. DNA of the CDR3: TGTGCTAGTGGTTTGGTACGCGGACTAGCGGGAGTGAGCTACGAGCAGTACTTC. Translating gives CASGLVRGLAGVSYEQYF.

This clonotype was counted many times. This rearrangement joins TRBV12-3 or TRBV12-4 to TRBJ2-1; D remains ambiguous. There are 15 residues in the CDR3. V was cut by 1 base and J by 1 base, with 8 bases left in between. CDR3 bases: TGTGCCAGCAGTTTAGGTGCGACTTCCTACAATGAGCAGTTCTTC. Protein: CASSLGATSYNEQFF.

This clonotype was observed a few times. V and J are TRBV15 and TRBJ1-1; D possibly corresponds to TRBD1 (6 bases). Trimming removed 3 bases from V and 5 bases from J, with 10 bases in between. The CDR3 contains 13 residues. The V gene's germline CDR1 is LNHNV and CDR2 YYDKDF (reference sequence). The CDR3 loop reads CATSREGGTEAFF. The CDR3 nucleotides read TGTGCCACCAGCAGGGAAGGGGGTACTGAAGCTTTCTTT.

In its sample, this clonotype was seen a few times. The chain links TRBV11-2 to TRBJ2-5, with 10 bases fitting TRBD2. In germline, CDR1 is SGHAT, CDR2 FQNNGV. Trimming took 1 base from V and 1 from J; bases not matched to a gene: 3. The CDR3 runs 16 residues. As DNA, the CDR3 is TGTGCCAGCAGCTTAGTAGCGGGGGGTTTCCAAGAGACCCAGTACTTC. This gives the protein CASSLVAGGFQETQYF.

This clonotype was counted at least ten times. The chain joins TRBV12-3 or TRBV12-4 to TRBJ2-5; D is perhaps TRBD2 (7 bases). The ends were cut back, 5 bases at V and 4 bases at J, with 17 bases in the middle. This CDR3 is 15 amino acids long. For the CDR3, the DNA is TGTGCCAGCAGTAGGTTTAGGGGGGGGCCAGAGACCCAGTACTTC. Encoded protein: CASSRFRGGPETQYF.

This clonotype was picked up many times. At one end, the junction sequence differs from germline, possibly due to a read error. The V and J genes are TRBV7-7 and TRBJ2-5, with D unresolved. The CDR3 covers 13 residues. CDR1 and CDR2 (germline): SSHAT, FNYEAQ (reference sequence). The CDR3 reads CASSFQFPETQYF. CDR3 nucleotide sequence: TGTGCTAGCAGCTTTCAGTTTCCCGAGACCCAGTACTTC.

This clonotype appeared many times. The chain couples TRBV27 to TRBJ2-5, with D perhaps matching TRBD1 or TRBD2 (6 bases each). With 7 bases removed from V and 4 bases from J, the gap between germline ends came to 16 bases. This CDR3 has 14 residues. The germline gives CDR1 MNHEY, CDR2 SMNVEV (reference sequence). The CDR3 loop is CASKSLGGGETQYF. DNA of the CDR3: TGTGCCAGCAAGTCCCTCGGGGGCGGAGAGACCCAGTACTTC.

V gene TRBV20-1 combines with J gene TRBJ2-7, with 12 bases that match TRBD2. Germline CDR1 is DFQATT and CDR2 is SNEGSKA (reference sequence). This CDR3 spans 15 amino acids. The CDR3 DNA is TGCAGCGGAGGCCTAGCGGGAGGGATCACCTACGAGCAGTACTTC. Its translation: CSGGLAGGITYEQYF.

CDR3: CASSPRGTGTGNEQYF. The CDR3 nucleotides are TGTGCCAGCTCCCCCAGGGGGACAGGGACGGGAAACGAGCAGTACTTC. V gene TRBV18 combines with J gene TRBJ2-7; 9 bases fit TRBD1. V lost 6 bases and J lost 5; bases outside the gene matches: 14. Germline V lookup: CDR1 KGHSH, CDR2 LQKENI. This CDR3 region has 16 residues.

This clonotype was seen many times. The chain uses TRBV24-1 and TRBJ2-1, with 9 bases aligning to TRBD2. The CDR3 is 15 amino acids. V lost 3 bases and J lost 7; bases outside the gene matches: 6. Germline assignment: CDR1 KGHDR and CDR2 SFDVKD. The CDR3 DNA sequence: TGTGCCACCAGTGATCTGGGAAGCGGGGGGAATGAGCAGTTCTTC. It translates to CATSDLGSGGNEQFF.

This clonotype was counted between two and nine times. J is TRBJ2-5 and V is TRBV5-1, with 8 bases fitting TRBD2. Germline V CDR1 and CDR2: SGHRS, YFSETQ. Losses at the gene ends were 0 bases for V and 5 bases for J; bases not matched to a gene: 9. The CDR3 runs 16 residues. The CDR3 is CASSLGGGTAWETQYF. CDR3 nucleotide sequence: TGCGCCAGCAGCTTGGGCGGGGGGACCGCCTGGGAGACCCAGTACTTC.

The chain couples TRBV30 to TRBJ1-6, with D hard to call. The CDR3 extends over 13 amino acids. V lost 3 bases and J lost 0, with 3 bases in between. Germline V gene sequence: CDR1 GTSNPN, CDR2 SVGIG (reference sequence). This CDR3 reads CAWRSSYNSPLHF. CDR3 nucleotide sequence: TGTGCCTGGAGGAGCTCCTATAATTCACCCCTCCACTTT.

This clonotype came up many times. J is TRBJ2-5 and V is TRBV5-4; 8 bases are shared with TRBD1. Per germline, CDR1 SGHNT and CDR2 YYREEE (reference sequence). The CDR3 sequence is 14 residues long. The trim removed 2 bases at V and 7 bases at J, leaving 7 bases unmatched. This CDR3 is CASSFRQGNRTQYF. CDR3 nucleotide sequence: TGTGCCAGCAGCTTCCGACAGGGGAACAGGACCCAGTACTTC.

V gene TRBV29-1 combines with J gene TRBJ1-4; D gene unclear. Trimming shortened V by 8 bases and J by 10 bases, and 17 bases separated the two germline ends. Germline assignment: CDR1 SQVTM and CDR2 ANQGSEA. This CDR3 comprises 12 residues. CDR3 in DNA: TGCAGCCCACCCGGAGAAGGTGGAAAACTGTTTTTT. It codes for CSPPGEGGKLFF. Full variable domain (missing parts from reference TRBV29-1 and TRBJ1-4): SAVISQKPSRDICQRGTSLTIQCQVDSQVTMMFWYRQQPGQSLTLIATANQGSEATYESGFVIDKFPISRPNLTFSTLTVSNMSPEDSSIYLCSPPGEGGKLFFGSGTQLSVL.

This clonotype occurred many times. The genes are TRBV28 and TRBJ1-2, with TRBD1 as a possible D gene (6 bases). V was clipped by 8 bases and J by 7 bases, with 17 bases between them. Germline loops: CDR1 MDHEN, CDR2 SYDVKM. The CDR3 consists of 13 residues. In DNA, the CDR3 is TGTGCCAGCCCTACAGGGCCCCTTGGTGGCTACACCTTC. As protein: CASPTGPLGGYTF.

Many counts were recorded for this clonotype. The chain employs TRBV18 and TRBJ2-3; D tentatively reads TRBD1 or TRBD2 (6 bases each). Trimming cost V 6 bases and J 1 base, with 17 bases left between them. The CDR3 has 16 amino acids. Per the germline V gene, CDR1 is KGHSH and CDR2 is LQKENI. The CDR3, as DNA: TGTGCCAGCTCCCACGCGAAGGGGGGCGGCACAGATACGCAGTATTTT. Translating it yields CASSHAKGGGTDTQYF.

This clonotype has at least ten counts. The rearrangement uses TRBV3-1 and TRBJ1-1; D may be TRBD1 (5 bases). The germline CDR1 and CDR2 sequences are LGHDT and YNNKEL (reference sequence). The germline V and J ends were trimmed by 0 bases and 0 bases, with 11 bases remaining between them. The CDR3 is 16 residues long. In DNA, the CDR3 is TGTGCCAGCAGCCAAGACCTCTTGACAGTGAACACTGAAGCTTTCTTT. It encodes CASSQDLLTVNTEAFF.

CDR3 protein: CASSFPTSGRMSYNEQFF. For the CDR3, the DNA is TGCGCCAGCAGCTTTCCTACTAGCGGGAGAATGTCCTACAATGAGCAGTTCTTC. The chain combines TRBV5-1 with TRBJ2-1; 11 bases agree with TRBD2. Germline trimming cut 2 bases from V and 1 base from J; bases unmatched to any gene: 8. The CDR3 extends over 18 amino acids. Germline CDR1 reads SGHRS; CDR2 reads YFSETQ. Drawing the rest from reference TRBV5-1 and TRBJ2-1, the complete variable domain is KAGVTQTPRYLIKTRGQQVTLSCSPISGHRSVSWYQQTPGQGLQFLFEYFSETQRNKGNFPGRFSGRQFSNSRSEMNVSTLELGDSALYLCASSFPTSGRMSYNEQFFGPGTRLTVL.

Judged by abundance, this clonotype is medium-sized. V gene TRBV2 combines with J gene TRBJ2-2; 9 nucleotides line up with TRBD2. V trimming: 5 bases; J trimming: 2 bases; junction bases outside the gene matches: 3. The CDR3 runs to 15 residues. Per germline, CDR1 SNHLY and CDR2 FYNNEI. In DNA form, the CDR3 reads TGTGCCAGCAGTCCTAGCGGGATCAACACCGGGGAGCTGTTTTTT. Amino acid sequence: CASSPSGINTGELFF.

The chain is built from TRBV20-1 and TRBJ1-1; 11 nucleotides align to TRBD1. This CDR3 spans 13 amino acids. The V gene end was trimmed by 6 bases and the J gene end by 5 bases; junction bases not matched to a gene: 5. Germline-derived CDR1 and CDR2 are DFQATT and SNEGSKA (reference sequence). CDR3 in amino acids: CSAPGQGATEAFF. CDR3 in DNA: TGCAGTGCGCCCGGACAGGGGGCTACTGAAGCTTTCTTT.

This clonotype was detected only a few times. This chain joins TRBV6-5 and TRBJ2-7; D gene ambiguous. V was pared by 7 bases and J by 0 bases, with 10 bases between. Germline values: CDR1 MNHEY, CDR2 SVGAGI. The CDR3 runs 13 residues. The CDR3, as DNA: TGTGCCAGCAAGCAGGCAAGCTCCTACGAGCAGTACTTC. Its protein is CASKQASSYEQYF.

This chain joins TRBV13 and TRBJ2-5; 10 bases are a match to TRBD2. This CDR3 spans 16 amino acids. The ends lost 4 bases at V and 0 bases at J; junction bases unmatched: 5. Germline V gene sequence: CDR1 PRHDT, CDR2 FYEKMQ (reference sequence). The CDR3 sequence is CASSSPGLANQETQYF. The CDR3 DNA is TGTGCCAGCAGCTCCCCGGGACTAGCGAACCAAGAGACCCAGTACTTC.